Below, 15 T cell receptor beta chains from the same sample are listed, as sequenced in a study of T cell repertoires in cytomegalovirus infection. No cognate antigen is known for these TCRs. TCRdb itself ran the reads through MiXCR, one entry per CDR3 protein. Of tens of thousands of distinct CDR3 sequences in the sample, 33% are singletons; the top ten hold about 74%. Material for sequencing was PBMCs, sequenced either directly or after in vitro stimulation (not recorded which). Source of these receptors: a human donor in good health (CMV status not recorded). Some clones in this sample may be carry-over from other donors' samples.

This clonotype was counted ten times or more. The chain couples TRBV7-2 to TRBJ1-1; D is undetermined. The CDR3 runs to 14 residues. Trimming shortened V by 1 base and J by 3 bases, and 9 bases separated the two germline ends. Germline CDR1 is SGHTA and CDR2 is FQGNSA. The CDR3 sequence: CASSLGRTYTEAFF. Here the CDR3 DNA reads TGTGCCAGCAGCTTAGGCAGGACTTACACTGAAGCTTTCTTT.

This clonotype was counted a few times. The chain uses TRBV5-1 and TRBJ2-5; maybe TRBD2 (7 bases). Trimming removed 7 bases from V and 5 bases from J, with 33 bases in between. Germline-derived CDR1 and CDR2 are SGHRS and YFSETQ. The CDR3 totals 19 residues. CDR3 region: CASPSTGGGGTGNPETQYF. The DNA of the CDR3 is TGCGCCAGCCCATCGACGGGGGGCGGGGGAACGGGGAATCCGGAGACCCAGTACTTC.

V gene TRBV7-8 combines with J gene TRBJ2-1; 9 bases are shared with TRBD1. Germline CDR1 SGHVS, CDR2 FQNEAQ. CDR3 size: 14 residues. The junction had 4 bases not matched to a gene; V was cut back by 5 bases and J by 5 bases. This CDR3 reads CASSPRTGDNEQFF. CDR3 in DNA: TGTGCCAGCAGCCCACGGACAGGGGACAATGAGCAGTTCTTC.

This clonotype was seen a few times. The chain joins TRBV7-2 to TRBJ2-7; 9 bases align to TRBD1. Per the germline V gene, CDR1 is SGHTA and CDR2 is FQGNSA. The CDR3 is 15 amino acids. The V and J ends lost 5 bases and 3 bases, in that order; junction bases with no gene match: 8. The chain's CDR3 is CASSRDRVGYYEQYF. In DNA form, the CDR3 reads TGTGCCAGCAGCAGGGACAGGGTCGGGTACTACGAGCAGTACTTC.

The chain recombines TRBV18 with TRBJ1-2, with no clear D. Germline V gene lookup returns CDR1 KGHSH and CDR2 LQKENI. The CDR3 has 13 residues. The V end was cut by 3 bases, the J end by 4 bases, with 9 bases between. CDR3 region: CASSPFIGYGYTF. CDR3 coding DNA: TGTGCCAGCTCACCCTTCATAGGCTATGGCTACACCTTC.

This chain connects TRBV6-1 to TRBJ2-6; no firm D call. Per germline, CDR1 MNHNS and CDR2 SASEGT. This CDR3 comprises 15 residues. V was shortened by 6 bases and J by 0 bases, with 9 bases between the two germline ends. CDR3 nucleotides: TGTGCCAGCAGGGATCCAGGCTCTGGGGCCAACGTCCTGACTTTC. It yields the protein CASRDPGSGANVLTF.

The rearrangement joins TRBV7-8 to TRBJ2-1, with D possibly matching TRBD1 (7 bases). V was trimmed by 4 bases and J by 7 bases, leaving 14 bases between them. In germline, CDR1 is SGHVS, CDR2 FQNEAQ. This CDR3 is built from 14 residues. The DNA of the CDR3 is TGTGCCAGCAGCTCCCACCAGGGGGGAAATGAGCAGTTCTTC. This encodes CASSSHQGGNEQFF.

The rearrangement joins TRBV20-1 to TRBJ2-1; D is undetermined. Trimming cost V 1 base and J 3 bases, with 16 bases left between them. Germline V gene lookup returns CDR1 DFQATT and CDR2 SNEGSKA (reference sequence). The CDR3 has 16 residues. In DNA, the CDR3 is TGCAGTGCTAGAGCCCCTGAGGCCCGGAACTACAATGAGCAGTTCTTC. Its translation is CSARAPEARNYNEQFF.

This clonotype was seen many times. The chain combines TRBV10-3 with TRBJ2-5; 9 bases match TRBD2. CDR3 length: 16 residues. V lost 0 bases, J lost 7 bases, and 9 bases stayed unmatched. The germline gives CDR1 ENHRY, CDR2 SYGVKD. The CDR3 coding sequence is TGTGCCATCAGTGAGTCGACTAGCGGCGATAGGGGGACCCAGTACTTC. It codes for CAISESTSGDRGTQYF.

This clonotype was found a few times. J is TRBJ1-5 and V is TRBV7-8; no reliable D call. This CDR3 spans 15 amino acids. Trimming removed 0 bases at V and 7 bases at J, with 13 bases between. The germline CDR1 and CDR2 sequences are SGHVS and FQNEAQ. CDR3 region: CASSLARWGGQPQHF. CDR3 nucleotide sequence: TGTGCCAGCAGCTTAGCCAGGTGGGGAGGGCAGCCCCAGCATTTT.

The gene calls are TRBV12-3 or TRBV12-4 and TRBJ2-1, with 12 bases fitting TRBD2. This CDR3 contains 14 residues. J was trimmed by 9 bases and V by 5 bases; bases with no gene match: 5. For the CDR3, the DNA is TGTGCCAGCAGTACTAGCGGGAGGCTCATTGAGCAGTTCTTC. This gives the protein CASSTSGRLIEQFF.

This chain uses TRBV11-2 with TRBJ2-2; 9 bases agree with TRBD2. Germline CDR1 is SGHAT and CDR2 is FQNNGV. The V segment lost 1 base and the J segment 5 bases; nucleotides outside the gene matches: 2. The CDR3 is 15 residues long. CDR3 bases: TGTGCCAGCAGCTTAGTTAGCGGGAGAACCGGGGAGCTGTTTTTT. This encodes CASSLVSGRTGELFF.

This clonotype was found a few times. The chain carries TRBV28 and TRBJ2-5; perhaps D is TRBD1 or TRBD2 (6 bases each). Trimming removed 5 bases at V and 7 bases at J, with 17 bases between. CDR1 is MDHEN and CDR2 is SYDVKM in the germline V gene. The CDR3 is 14 residues long. This chain's CDR3 is CASSDRGGYWTQYF. The CDR3, as DNA: TGTGCCAGCAGTGACCGAGGGGGGTATTGGACCCAGTACTTC.

This chain links TRBV18 with TRBJ1-5, with D perhaps matching TRBD1 (5 bases). This CDR3 is built from 15 residues. From germline, CDR1 is KGHSH and CDR2 LQKENI. The V gene lost 2 bases and the J gene lost 1 base, with 9 bases spanning the gap. The chain's CDR3 is CASSPSSGSNQPQHF. CDR3 in DNA: TGTGCCAGCTCACCATCGTCAGGGAGCAATCAGCCCCAGCATTTT.

Comment on this clonotype: A much larger clone differs by one base, so this may be a read error. This CDR3 fails to terminate in the conserved phenylalanine or tryptophan, so it likely reflects a read error. CDR3: CSAPVPPGQPQHL. CDR3 nucleotide sequence: TGCAGTGCCCCGGTTCCTCCGGGTCAGCCCCAGCATTTG. V usage is TRBV20-1 and J usage is TRBJ1-5; D is uncertain. Trimming took 6 bases from V and 6 from J, leaving 15 bases between them. The CDR3 spans 13 residues. Germline CDR1 is DFQATT and CDR2 is SNEGSKA (reference sequence).